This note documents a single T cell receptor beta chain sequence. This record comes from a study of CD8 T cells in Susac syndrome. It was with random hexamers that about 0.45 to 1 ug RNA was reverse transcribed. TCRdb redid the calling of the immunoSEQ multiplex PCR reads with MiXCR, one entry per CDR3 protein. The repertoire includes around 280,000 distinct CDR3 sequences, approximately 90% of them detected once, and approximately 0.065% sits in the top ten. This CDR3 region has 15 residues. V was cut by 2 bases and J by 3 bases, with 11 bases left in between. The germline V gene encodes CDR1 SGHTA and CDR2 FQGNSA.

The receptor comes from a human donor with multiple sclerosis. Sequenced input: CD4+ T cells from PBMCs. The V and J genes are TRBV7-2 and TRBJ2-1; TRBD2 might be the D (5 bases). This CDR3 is CASSLSADGYNEQFF. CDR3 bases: TGTGCCAGCAGCTTATCAGCGGACGGCTACAATGAGCAGTTCTTC.